Listed below are T cell receptor beta chains from one sample, sequenced in a study of cytomegalovirus exposure and HLA in healthy donors. Assay: immunoSEQ multiplex PCR; the TCRdb copy retains only in-frame clones and omits some. The sample has approximately 81,000 clones, 74% seen once. Sequenced material: PBMCs. These receptors came from a man between 40 and 49 years old in good health and CMV-seropositive. The CDR3 runs from the conserved cysteine through the conserved F or W. The order of the fields is CDR3 length, clone size, J gene, V gene, D gene, CDR3 DNA, CDR3 protein. D genes are given only for firm matches. Size values are once, few and many counts, or a class for expanded clones, and some rows have none.

cdr3_length: 13; clone_size: few; j_call: TRBJ2-7; v_call: TRBV2; d_call: .; cdr3_nt: TGTGCCAGCAGTATCTCTCCTTTTTACGAGCAGTACTTC; cdr3_aa: CASSISPFYEQYF
cdr3_length: 15; clone_size: .; j_call: TRBJ1-4; v_call: TRBV5-1; d_call: TRBD1; cdr3_nt: TGCGCCAGCAGTCAAACAGGGGGCGGGCATGAAAAACTGTTTTTT; cdr3_aa: CASSQTGGGHEKLFF
cdr3_length: 17; clone_size: .; j_call: TRBJ2-6; v_call: TRBV28; d_call: .; cdr3_nt: TGTGCCAGCAGCGGACAGGGAGGGACTCTGGGGGCCAACGTCCTGACTTTC; cdr3_aa: CASSGQGGTLGANVLTF
cdr3_length: 15; clone_size: .; j_call: TRBJ2-7; v_call: TRBV6-5; d_call: TRBD1; cdr3_nt: TGTGCCAGCAGTTATGGACAGGGGGTAGTCTACGAGCAGTACTTC; cdr3_aa: CASSYGQGVVYEQYF
cdr3_length: 15; clone_size: few; j_call: TRBJ2-1; v_call: TRBV30; d_call: TRBD2; cdr3_nt: TGTGCCTGGAGTGTACCCAGCGGGGGGGCCAATGAGCAGTTCTTC; cdr3_aa: CAWSVPSGGANEQFF
cdr3_length: 15; clone_size: .; j_call: TRBJ2-2; v_call: TRBV30; d_call: .; cdr3_nt: TGTGCCTGGAGTGTACTTGGGACTGCCCCCGGGGAGCTGTTTTTT; cdr3_aa: CAWSVLGTAPGELFF
cdr3_length: 17; clone_size: .; j_call: TRBJ2-6; v_call: TRBV7-7; d_call: TRBD1; cdr3_nt: TGTGCCAGCAGCCCTGGACAGGGCCTCTCTGGGGCCAACGTCCTGACTTTC; cdr3_aa: CASSPGQGLSGANVLTF
cdr3_length: 15; clone_size: .; j_call: TRBJ2-7; v_call: TRBV7-2; d_call: .; cdr3_nt: TGTGCCAGCAGCTTATTTCCACACAGCTCCTACGAGCAGTACTTC; cdr3_aa: CASSLFPHSSYEQYF
cdr3_length: 14; clone_size: .; j_call: TRBJ2-7; v_call: TRBV25-1; d_call: TRBD1; cdr3_nt: TGTGCCAGCAGTGAAACGCCAGGGGGCCACGAGCAGTACTTC; cdr3_aa: CASSETPGGHEQYF
cdr3_length: 15; clone_size: few; j_call: TRBJ2-1; v_call: TRBV19; d_call: TRBD2; cdr3_nt: TGTGCCAGTAGTATAGCGGGAGGGCCCTACAATGAGCAGTTCTTC; cdr3_aa: CASSIAGGPYNEQFF
cdr3_length: 14; clone_size: .; j_call: TRBJ2-1; v_call: TRBV30; d_call: .; cdr3_nt: TGTGCCTGGGCGGGACTCGAGAACTACAATGAGCAGTTCTTC; cdr3_aa: CAWAGLENYNEQFF
cdr3_length: 14; clone_size: few; j_call: TRBJ1-2; v_call: TRBV2; d_call: TRBD1; cdr3_nt: TGTGCCAGCAGTGAGGGGACAGCTAACTATGGCTACACCTTC; cdr3_aa: CASSEGTANYGYTF
cdr3_length: 16; clone_size: .; j_call: TRBJ2-5; v_call: TRBV2; d_call: .; cdr3_nt: TGTGCCAGCAGTGACTCAGTCGAGGGGGACCAAGAGACCCAGTACTTC; cdr3_aa: CASSDSVEGDQETQYF
cdr3_length: 15; clone_size: .; j_call: TRBJ1-1; v_call: TRBV5-6; d_call: .; cdr3_nt: TGTGCCAGCAGCTCAATGGCAGTCACTATCACTGAAGCTTTCTTT; cdr3_aa: CASSSMAVTITEAFF
cdr3_length: 16; clone_size: .; j_call: TRBJ2-7; v_call: TRBV4-1; d_call: TRBD2; cdr3_nt: TGCGCCAGCAGCCAAGATTCCCACCTAGCGGAATACGAGCAGTACTTC; cdr3_aa: CASSQDSHLAEYEQYF
cdr3_length: 15; clone_size: .; j_call: TRBJ2-2; v_call: TRBV19; d_call: TRBD2; cdr3_nt: TGTGCCAGTCTCAAGCGGGAGGGTTTCACCGGGGAGCTGTTTTTT; cdr3_aa: CASLKREGFTGELFF
cdr3_length: 15; clone_size: few; j_call: TRBJ1-1; v_call: TRBV6-1; d_call: .; cdr3_nt: TGTGCCAGCAGTGATCCTCGTACGGTGAACACTGAAGCTTTCTTT; cdr3_aa: CASSDPRTVNTEAFF
cdr3_length: 17; clone_size: .; j_call: TRBJ2-1; v_call: TRBV14; d_call: TRBD1; cdr3_nt: TGTGCCAGCAGAGGGACAGCGGATCACGGGGCCTACAATGAGCAGTTCTTC; cdr3_aa: CASRGTADHGAYNEQFF
cdr3_length: 14; clone_size: .; j_call: TRBJ2-5; v_call: TRBV6-5; d_call: .; cdr3_nt: TGTGCCAGCAGTTACCGGGACACTCAAGAGACCCAGTACTTC; cdr3_aa: CASSYRDTQETQYF
cdr3_length: 16; clone_size: .; j_call: TRBJ2-3; v_call: TRBV5-1; d_call: TRBD2; cdr3_nt: TGCGCCAGCAGCTCCGGACTAGCGGGGGCTGGAGATACGCAGTATTTT; cdr3_aa: CASSSGLAGAGDTQYF
cdr3_length: 14; clone_size: .; j_call: TRBJ1-2; v_call: TRBV7-9; d_call: .; cdr3_nt: TGTGCCAGCAGCTACGACAAGGGGAACTATGGCTACACCTTC; cdr3_aa: CASSYDKGNYGYTF
cdr3_length: 13; clone_size: few; j_call: TRBJ1-1; v_call: TRBV27; d_call: .; cdr3_nt: TGTGCCAGCAGTTTGACACCGAACACTGAAGCTTTCTTT; cdr3_aa: CASSLTPNTEAFF
cdr3_length: 15; clone_size: .; j_call: TRBJ2-3; v_call: TRBV6-5; d_call: .; cdr3_nt: TGTGCCAGCAGAGGGAGAGGGCGAAGCACAGATACGCAGTATTTT; cdr3_aa: CASRGRGRSTDTQYF
cdr3_length: 14; clone_size: .; j_call: TRBJ1-1; v_call: TRBV11-2; d_call: TRBD1; cdr3_nt: TGTGCCAGCAGCCCAGGGGGTTGGAACACTGAAGCTTTCTTT; cdr3_aa: CASSPGGWNTEAFF
cdr3_length: 13; clone_size: .; j_call: TRBJ2-1; v_call: TRBV10-1; d_call: TRBD1; cdr3_nt: TGCGCCACCGGACAGGGGGCTGGTAATGAGCAGTTCTTC; cdr3_aa: CATGQGAGNEQFF
cdr3_length: 17; clone_size: few; j_call: TRBJ2-2; v_call: TRBV5-1; d_call: TRBD2; cdr3_nt: TGCGCCAGCAGCTTGGGACTAGCGGGAGGGCCGGCCGGGGAGCTGTTTTTT; cdr3_aa: CASSLGLAGGPAGELFF
cdr3_length: 14; clone_size: .; j_call: TRBJ1-2; v_call: TRBV28; d_call: TRBD1; cdr3_nt: TGTGCCAGCAGTTACTCCGGGACAGGGGGCGCCGGCACCTTC; cdr3_aa: CASSYSGTGGAGTF
cdr3_length: 12; clone_size: .; j_call: TRBJ2-1; v_call: TRBV7-8; d_call: .; cdr3_nt: TGTGCCAGCAACTCTGGGGGAGGTGAGCAGTTCTTC; cdr3_aa: CASNSGGGEQFF
cdr3_length: 13; clone_size: .; j_call: TRBJ1-5; v_call: TRBV5-1; d_call: TRBD1; cdr3_nt: TGCGCCAGCAGCCCCACAGGGGTCCAGCCCCAGCATTTT; cdr3_aa: CASSPTGVQPQHF
cdr3_length: 14; clone_size: few; j_call: TRBJ1-1; v_call: TRBV29-1; d_call: .; cdr3_nt: TGCAGCGTTGAAGGAGCGGCTAGGAACACTGAAGCTTTCTTT; cdr3_aa: CSVEGAARNTEAFF
cdr3_length: 16; clone_size: .; j_call: TRBJ1-1; v_call: TRBV5-1; d_call: TRBD1; cdr3_nt: TGCGCCAGCAGCTACGCCGCCGGGACAGGGGAATTTGAAGCTTTCTTT; cdr3_aa: CASSYAAGTGEFEAFF
cdr3_length: 15; clone_size: .; j_call: TRBJ2-7; v_call: TRBV10-1; d_call: TRBD1; cdr3_nt: TGCGCCAGCAGCGACGGAGGACAGGTATCCTACGAGCAGTACTTC; cdr3_aa: CASSDGGQVSYEQYF
cdr3_length: 10; clone_size: once; j_call: TRBJ1-2; v_call: TRBV28; d_call: .; cdr3_nt: TGTGCCAGCAGCTTTAATGGCTACACCTTC; cdr3_aa: CASSFNGYTF
cdr3_length: 13; clone_size: few; j_call: TRBJ2-5; v_call: TRBV2; d_call: .; cdr3_nt: TGTGCCAGCCGGGCTCCAGTGGGAGGAACCCAGTACTTC; cdr3_aa: CASRAPVGGTQYF
cdr3_length: 14; clone_size: .; j_call: TRBJ2-6; v_call: TRBV7-9; d_call: .; cdr3_nt: TGTGCCAGCAGCCCCTTCTCTGGGGCCAACGTCCTGACTTTC; cdr3_aa: CASSPFSGANVLTF
cdr3_length: 14; clone_size: .; j_call: TRBJ1-1; v_call: TRBV27; d_call: .; cdr3_nt: TGTGCCAGCAGTTTCTCGGGGGGAGGAACTGAAGCTTTCTTT; cdr3_aa: CASSFSGGGTEAFF
cdr3_length: 14; clone_size: .; j_call: TRBJ1-1; v_call: TRBV7-2; d_call: .; cdr3_nt: TGTGCCAGCAGCTTAGGGCAGGGCCGAAGCTTGGCTTTCTTT; cdr3_aa: CASSLGQGRSLAFF